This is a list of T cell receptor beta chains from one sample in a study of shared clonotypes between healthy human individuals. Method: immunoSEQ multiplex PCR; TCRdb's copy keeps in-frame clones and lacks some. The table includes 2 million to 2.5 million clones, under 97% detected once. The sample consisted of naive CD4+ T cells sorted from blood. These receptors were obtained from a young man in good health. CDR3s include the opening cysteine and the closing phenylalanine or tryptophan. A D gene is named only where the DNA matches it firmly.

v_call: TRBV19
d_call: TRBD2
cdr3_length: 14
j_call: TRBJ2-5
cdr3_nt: TGTGCCAGTAGTGGCAGCGGGGCCCGAGAGACCCAGTACTTC
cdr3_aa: CASSGSGARETQYF

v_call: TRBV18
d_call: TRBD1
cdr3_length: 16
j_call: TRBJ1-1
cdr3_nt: TGTGCCAGCTCACCAATGACAGGGACTTGGAACACTGAAGCTTTCTTT
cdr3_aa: CASSPMTGTWNTEAFF

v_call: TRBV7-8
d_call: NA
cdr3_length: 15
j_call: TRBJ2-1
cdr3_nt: TGTGCCAGCAGCCCAGGGGGAGGGGGCGAAGTCCCCCAGTTCTTC
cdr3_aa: CASSPGGGGEVPQFF

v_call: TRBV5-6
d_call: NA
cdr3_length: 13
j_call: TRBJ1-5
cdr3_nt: TGTGCCAGCAGCCTACGACCGGGTCAGCCCCAGCATTTT
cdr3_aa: CASSLRPGQPQHF

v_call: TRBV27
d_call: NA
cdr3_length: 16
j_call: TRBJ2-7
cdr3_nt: TGTGCCAGCAGTTTACGAAAGGAAGTAAAGAACTACGAGCAGTACTTC
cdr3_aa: CASSLRKEVKNYEQYF

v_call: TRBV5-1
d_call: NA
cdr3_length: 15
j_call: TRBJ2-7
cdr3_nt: TGCGCCAGCAGCCGTGAAAGCGAGAGCTCCTACGAGCAGTACTTC
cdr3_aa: CASSRESESSYEQYF

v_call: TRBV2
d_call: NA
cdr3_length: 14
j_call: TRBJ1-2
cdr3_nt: TGTGCCAGCAGTCCCCGGAGGCCCCTCTATGGCTACACCTTC
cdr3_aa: CASSPRRPLYGYTF

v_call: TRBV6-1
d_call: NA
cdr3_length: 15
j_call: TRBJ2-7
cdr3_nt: TGTGCCAGCAGTGAAGGACAGGCCAGGCTGTACGAGCAGTACTTC
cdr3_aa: CASSEGQARLYEQYF

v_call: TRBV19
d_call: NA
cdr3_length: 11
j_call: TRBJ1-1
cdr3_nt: TGTGCCAGTAGTAAGGCCTCTGAAGCTTTCTTT
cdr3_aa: CASSKASEAFF

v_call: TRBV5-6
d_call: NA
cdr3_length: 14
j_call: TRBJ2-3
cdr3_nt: TGTGCCAGCAGCTTAACAGGGAGCACAGATACGCAGTATTTT
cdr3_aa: CASSLTGSTDTQYF

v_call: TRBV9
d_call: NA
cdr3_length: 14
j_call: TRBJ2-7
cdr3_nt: TGTGCCAGCAATAAACTCTGGGAAACCTACGAGCAGTACTTC
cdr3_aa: CASNKLWETYEQYF

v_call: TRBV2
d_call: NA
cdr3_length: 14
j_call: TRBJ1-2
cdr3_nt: TGTGCCAGCAGTAGGGACACACAATTTCCTGGCTACACCTTC
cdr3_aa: CASSRDTQFPGYTF

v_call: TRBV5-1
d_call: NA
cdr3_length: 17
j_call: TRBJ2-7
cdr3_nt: TGCGCCAGCAGCCCCTCCGGGGGCGGCCGAGGGGTGGACGAGCAGTACTTC
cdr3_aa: CASSPSGGGRGVDEQYF